These 21 T cell receptor beta chains came from one sample sequenced in a study of blood T cell repertoires in COVID-19. TCRdb's table, derived via immunoSEQ multiplex PCR, lists solely in-frame clones and lacks some. The sample has approximately 25,000 clones, roughly 74% seen once. Sequenced: peripheral blood. The receptor source for this set is a man aged 45-60 years with COVID-19, enrolled during active disease.

J is TRBJ2-5 and V is TRBV7-9, with D perhaps TRBD2 (5 bases). V was pared by 3 bases and J by 9 bases, with 11 bases between. CDR1 and CDR2 (germline): SEHNR, FQNEAQ (reference sequence). CDR3 length: 12 residues. The CDR3 region has the DNA TGTGCCAGCAGCTTGGGGTCCGGGGCCCAGTACTTC. Protein sequence: CASSLGSGAQYF.

This clone showed up just a few times. The chain employs TRBV6-5 and TRBJ1-3, with D unclear. This CDR3 is built from 14 residues. Germline lookup yields CDR1 MNHEY and CDR2 SVGAGI. Trimming shortened V by 7 bases and J by 8 bases, and 18 bases separated the two germline ends. This CDR3 reads CASTGGGSLYTIYF. The DNA for the CDR3 is TGTGCCAGCACCGGTGGAGGGTCCCTCTACACCATATATTTT.

This chain connects TRBV5-1 to TRBJ2-7; D remains ambiguous. CDR3 length equals 12 residues. V was cut by 5 bases and J by 2 bases, with 8 bases left in between. Germline V CDR1 and CDR2: SGHRS, YFSETQ. The CDR3: CASSPQTYEQYF. In nucleotides, the CDR3 is TGCGCCAGCAGTCCACAGACCTACGAGCAGTACTTC.

CDR3: CASKGGGETQYF. Here the CDR3 DNA reads TGTGCCAGTAAAGGGGGCGGAGAGACCCAGTACTTC. The V call is TRBV2, the J call TRBJ2-5; TRBD1 aligns across 7 bases. Germline CDR1 is SNHLY and CDR2 is FYNNEI. This CDR3 is built from 12 residues. The ends lost 9 bases at V and 4 bases at J; junction bases unmatched: 5.

This chain links TRBV19 with TRBJ1-4; D is uncertain. Germline V gene lookup returns CDR1 LNHDA and CDR2 SQIVND (reference sequence). This CDR3 is built from 14 residues. Trimming left V 6 bases short and J 8 bases short, with 16 bases between. For the CDR3, the DNA is TGTGCCAGTAGATCGACGGGCCGCGGGGAAAAACTGTTTTTT. Its translation: CASRSTGRGEKLFF.

This clone was observed a single time. The chain employs TRBV5-1 and TRBJ1-1; D gene uncertain. This CDR3 has 14 amino acids. V was clipped by 0 bases and J by 0 bases, with 6 bases between them. Germline V CDR1 and CDR2: SGHRS, YFSETQ. The CDR3 nucleotides read TGCGCCAGCAGCTTGGACGGTCTGAACACTGAAGCTTTCTTT. Its translation is CASSLDGLNTEAFF.

The chain has TRBV18 and TRBJ1-4; 8 bases match TRBD1. CDR1 is KGHSH, CDR2 LQKENI, per germline. After removal of 6 bases from V and 7 bases from J, the junction contained 4 bases not matched to a gene. This CDR3 is built from 13 residues. CDR3 protein: CASSSDRGEKLFF. Here the CDR3 DNA reads TGTGCCAGCTCGTCCGACAGGGGTGAAAAACTGTTTTTT.

This clone was seen only once. The CDR3 sequence: CASRSLAGDYNEQFF. In nucleotides, the CDR3 is TGTGCCAGTAGGAGTCTAGCGGGGGACTACAATGAGCAGTTCTTC. The chain joins TRBV19 to TRBJ2-1, with TRBD2 matching over 10 bases. Per the germline V gene, CDR1 is LNHDA and CDR2 is SQIVND (reference sequence). V lost 6 bases to trimming and J lost 3 bases; unmatched junction nucleotides: 5. There are 15 residues in the CDR3.

The rearrangement joins TRBV29-1 to TRBJ1-3; D unresolved. CDR1 and CDR2 (germline): SQVTM, ANQGSEA. V was shortened by 0 bases and J by 3 bases, with 6 bases between the two germline ends. The CDR3 is made up of 13 amino acids. The DNA for the CDR3 is TGCAGCGTTGAAGAAAGCTTTGGAAACACCATATATTTT. As protein: CSVEESFGNTIYF.

A single count supports this clone. This chain connects TRBV3-1 (or the pseudogene TRBV3-2) to TRBJ2-1; 16 positions match TRBD2. This CDR3 is 17 amino acids long. Germline loops: CDR1 LGHDT, CDR2 YNNKEL (reference sequence). V was pared by 0 bases and J by 9 bases, with 5 bases of the junction left unmatched. The CDR3 DNA is TGTGCCAGCAGCCAAGAAGGGACTAGCGGGGGGGCCACTGAGCAGTTCTTC. It specifies CASSQEGTSGGATEQFF.

This clone showed up just a few times. The V gene is TRBV5-5, the J gene TRBJ2-1, with D tentatively TRBD2 (5 bases). V gave up 4 bases and J gave up 0 bases, with 11 bases separating them. CDR1 SGHKS and CDR2 YYEKEE come from the germline V gene (reference sequence). The CDR3 runs to 15 residues. In DNA form, the CDR3 reads TGTGCCAGCAGCGTGGCTAGCAGCTCCTACAATGAGCAGTTCTTC. It specifies CASSVASSSYNEQFF.

J is TRBJ2-3 and V is TRBV7-9; 8 nucleotides match TRBD1. J was trimmed by 2 bases and V by 5 bases; bases with no gene match: 3. From germline, CDR1 is SEHNR and CDR2 FQNEAQ (reference sequence). This CDR3 has 14 residues. The CDR3 here is CASSLQGATDTQYF. The DNA for the CDR3 is TGTGCCAGCAGCCTTCAGGGGGCCACAGATACGCAGTATTTT.

The chain links TRBV3-1 (or the pseudogene TRBV3-2) to TRBJ2-3; 9 bases line up with TRBD2. CDR3 size: 19 residues. From germline, CDR1 is LGHDT and CDR2 YNNKEL (reference sequence). V lost 8 bases, J lost 3 bases, and 21 bases stayed unmatched. The CDR3 reads CASGVSGTSGWRPTDTQYF. In DNA, the CDR3 is TGTGCCAGCGGCGTATCCGGCACTAGCGGGTGGAGGCCGACAGATACGCAGTATTTT.

Worth noting for this clone: The same CDR3 is also encoded by other DNA sequences in this sample. V usage is TRBV7-9 and J usage is TRBJ1-5, with D perhaps matching TRBD1 (5 bases). CDR1 is SEHNR and CDR2 is FQNEAQ in the germline V gene (reference sequence). The CDR3 spans 16 residues. Trimming took off 5 bases at V and 2 bases at J, with 16 bases between the two ends. CDR3 amino acids: CASSPAGGGGNQPQHF. CDR3 nucleotide sequence: TGTGCCAGCAGCCCAGCGGGGGGGGGAGGCAATCAGCCCCAGCATTTT. Filled out from reference TRBV7-9 and TRBJ1-5, the complete variable domain reads DTGVSQNPRHKITKRGQNVTFRCDPISEHNRLYWYRQTLGQGPEFLTYFQNEAQLEKSRLLSDRFSAERPKGSFSTLEIQRTEQGDSAMYLCASSPAGGGGNQPQHFGDGTRLSIL.

The V gene is TRBV12-3 or TRBV12-4, the J gene TRBJ1-5; D is unresolved. The CDR3 runs to 13 residues. Trimming pared 5 bases from V and 5 bases from J, leaving 10 bases between. The CDR3 spells CASSTRSYQPQHF. The CDR3 DNA reads TGTGCCAGCAGTACTCGGAGTTATCAGCCCCAGCATTTT.

The chain uses TRBV13 and TRBJ1-6; 9 bases map to TRBD1. The CDR3 spans 15 residues. Trimming took 1 base from V and 10 from J; bases not matched to a gene: 5. CDR1 and CDR2 (germline): PRHDT, FYEKMQ (reference sequence). CDR3 sequence: CASSLVGQGRSPLHF. The DNA of the CDR3 is TGTGCCAGCAGCTTAGTGGGACAGGGACGATCACCCCTCCACTTT.

The CDR3, as DNA: TGTGCCTGGAGTCCCCGACAGTTTTCTCAGCCCCAGCATTTT. It translates to CAWSPRQFSQPQHF. This rearrangement joins TRBV30 to TRBJ1-5, with D possibly being TRBD1 (5 bases). Per germline, CDR1 GTSNPN and CDR2 SVGIG (reference sequence). V gave up 2 bases and J gave up 6 bases, with 14 bases separating them. The CDR3 has 14 residues. Drawing the rest from reference TRBV30 and TRBJ1-5, the complete variable domain is SQTIHQWPATLVQPVGSPLSLECTVEGTSNPNLYWYRQAAGRGLQLLFYSVGIGQISSEVPQNLSASRPQDRQFILSSKKLLLSDSGFYLCAWSPRQFSQPQHFGDGTRLSIL.

The V and J genes are TRBV6-2 or TRBV6-3 and TRBJ2-7, with D possibly matching TRBD2 (5 bases). Germline loops: CDR1 MNHEY, CDR2 SVGEGT. The CDR3 extends over 15 amino acids. Trimming pared 3 bases from V and 2 bases from J, leaving 14 bases between. Here the CDR3 DNA reads TGTGCCAGCAGTTATCGCGAAGCGGCAGCCTACGAGCAGTACTTC. Amino acids: CASSYREAAAYEQYF.

This clone was recorded once. This chain joins TRBV24-1 and TRBJ2-3; 7 nucleotides match TRBD2. CDR1 and CDR2 (germline): KGHDR, SFDVKD. Germline trimming cut 12 bases from V and 1 base from J; bases unmatched to any gene: 21. This CDR3 is 18 amino acids long. The CDR3 bases are TGTGCCCGGAAATACATAACCAAGTGGGAGGGTGGCACAGATACGCAGTATTTT. Its translation: CARKYITKWEGGTDTQYF.

This chain uses TRBV21-1 with TRBJ2-7; whether TRBD2, the table's D call, matches the DNA was not checked. TRBV21-1 is listed as a pseudogene. The CDR3 contains 18 residues. CDR3 sequence reads: CASSPDVGSGRVSYEQYF. In nucleotides, the CDR3 is TGTGCCAGCAGCCCGGATGTGGGTAGCGGGAGGGTATCCTACGAGCAGTACTTC.

This chain uses TRBV10-1 with TRBJ1-6; unclear D gene. V was trimmed by 2 bases and J by 8 bases, leaving 10 bases between them. The CDR3 runs 14 residues. The germline V gene encodes CDR1 WNHNN and CDR2 SYGVQD (reference sequence). CDR3 in amino acids: CASSEAGLDSPLHF. The CDR3 coding sequence is TGCGCCAGCAGTGAGGCAGGTTTGGATTCACCCCTCCACTTT.